This note documents a single T cell receptor beta chain sequence. This entry comes from a study of control samples from healthy donors and cancer patients. V was clipped by 0 bases and J by 3 bases; unmatched bases: 6. Germline V gene sequence: CDR1 LGHNA, CDR2 YSLEER. This CDR3 is built from 16 residues. Sequencing used immunoSEQ multiplex PCR; TCRdb keeps in-frame clones, though not all of them. Among 100,000 or so clones, approximately 80% were seen once, and the ten largest hold approximately 10%. The rearrangement joins TRBV4-3 to TRBJ2-3; 7 positions agree with TRBD1. The TCR was taken from a woman in her twenties or thirties in good health. The sequenced material came from blood. The DNA for the CDR3 is TGCGCCAGCAGCCAAGAACCGACAGGGCTGACAGATACGCAGTATTTT. Protein sequence: CASSQEPTGLTDTQYF.